This TCR beta chain was identified in a study of cytomegalovirus exposure and HLA in healthy donors. General study findings and limits: The investigators catalogued some 150 TCR beta chains as cytomegalovirus-associated. Sequencing likely generated an artifact that appeared as a cluster of highly shared sequence variants. Both high specificity and high sensitivity reportedly marked the classifier's diagnosis of cytomegalovirus status.

This CDR3 has 14 residues. Trimming pared 5 bases from V and 6 bases from J, leaving 16 bases between. CDR1 is SGHNT and CDR2 is YENEEA in the germline V gene. As to this clone: Antigen specificity is unknown.

This PCR relied on a set of 60 Vbeta primers and 13 Jbeta primers. TCRdb's table, derived via immunoSEQ multiplex PCR, lists solely in-frame clones and lacks some. The sample lists 100,000 to 150,000 clones; around 78% were seen once. Sequencing was performed on PBMCs. This sequence was found in a woman between 45 and 60 years old in good health and CMV-seronegative. The chain joins TRBV11-3 to TRBJ1-1, with D perhaps TRBD1 (5 bases). The CDR3 coding sequence is TGTGCCAGCAGCCGGCGGGGGGGGATCGCTGAAGCTTTCTTT. This gives the protein CASSRRGGIAEAFF.